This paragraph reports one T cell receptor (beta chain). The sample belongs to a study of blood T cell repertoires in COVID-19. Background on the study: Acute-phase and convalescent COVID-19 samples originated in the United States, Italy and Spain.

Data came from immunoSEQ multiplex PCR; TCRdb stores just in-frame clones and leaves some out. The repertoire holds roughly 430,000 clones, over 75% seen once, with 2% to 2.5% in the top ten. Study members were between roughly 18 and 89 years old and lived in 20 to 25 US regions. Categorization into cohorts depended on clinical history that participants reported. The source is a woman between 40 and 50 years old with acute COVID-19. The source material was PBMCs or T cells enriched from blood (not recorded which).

DNA of the CDR3: TGTGCCAGCAGTTACGCGGGGGTCTCCTACAATGAGCAGTTCTTC. As protein: CASSYAGVSYNEQFF. The V gene is TRBV6-2 or TRBV6-3, the J gene TRBJ2-1, with 7 bases aligning to TRBD2. The germline CDR1 and CDR2 sequences are MNHEY and SVGEGT. After removal of 2 bases from V and 0 bases from J, the junction contained 1 base not matched to a gene. The CDR3 is 15 amino acids.